These T cell receptor beta chains were read from a single sample in a study of sequential checkpoint blockade in melanoma. The data were produced by immunoSEQ multiplex PCR, yet TCRdb's version contains in-frame clones alone and is incomplete. The sample includes fewer than 40,000 clones, around nine tenths of them seen just once. Source: CD8+ T cells sorted from blood (inferred from file names), taken from a patient given nivolumab and ipilimumab in sequence. The receptors derive from a human donor with melanoma. CDR3s include the opening cysteine and the closing phenylalanine or tryptophan. Each record gives: V gene, D gene, J gene, clone size, CDR3 length, CDR3 DNA, CDR3 protein. The D gene is left open where the match is weak. Clone size appears in some rows only: once, few, many, or a class for an expanded clone.

v_gene: TRBV14; d_gene: NA; j_gene: TRBJ2-1; abundance: NA; len: 17; CDR3nt: TGTGCCAGCAGCCAATCCAAGGGGTACGCCCGTTACAATGAGCAGTTCTTC; CDR3aa: CASSQSKGYARYNEQFF
v_gene: TRBV7-9; d_gene: NA; j_gene: TRBJ2-7; abundance: NA; len: 13; CDR3nt: TGTGCCAGCACAGACAGCACAAGATACGAGCAGTACTTC; CDR3aa: CASTDSTRYEQYF
v_gene: TRBV5-1; d_gene: TRBD1; j_gene: TRBJ1-3; abundance: NA; len: 15; CDR3nt: TGCGCCAGCAGCGAGGGGACAGGGACTGGAAACACCATATATTTT; CDR3aa: CASSEGTGTGNTIYF
v_gene: TRBV4-1; d_gene: NA; j_gene: TRBJ2-3; abundance: NA; len: 13; CDR3nt: TGCGCCAGCAGCCAACAAACTAGGGATACGCAGTATTTT; CDR3aa: CASSQQTRDTQYF
v_gene: TRBV4-3; d_gene: NA; j_gene: TRBJ2-7; abundance: NA; len: 14; CDR3nt: TGCGCCAGCAGCCAAGATGGCGCCGCGCGGGAGCAGTACTTC; CDR3aa: CASSQDGAAREQYF
v_gene: TRBV4-1; d_gene: TRBD1; j_gene: TRBJ2-2; abundance: NA; len: 15; CDR3nt: TGCGCCAGCAGCCAAGGGACAGGGAGTACCGGGGAGCTGTTTTTT; CDR3aa: CASSQGTGSTGELFF
v_gene: TRBV7-2; d_gene: TRBD1; j_gene: TRBJ2-1; abundance: once; len: 17; CDR3nt: TGTGCCAGCAGCTTAGGATTGGGGACAGGGGGCTTCAGTGAGCAGTTCTTC; CDR3aa: CASSLGLGTGGFSEQFF
v_gene: TRBV7-9; d_gene: NA; j_gene: TRBJ1-5; abundance: once; len: 13; CDR3nt: TGTGCCAGCAGCTTAGGACAGAAGCAGCCCCAGCATTTT; CDR3aa: CASSLGQKQPQHF
v_gene: TRBV28; d_gene: TRBD1; j_gene: TRBJ1-6; abundance: NA; len: 17; CDR3nt: TGTGCCAGCAGTAGATGGACAGGGACAAAGGCACGATCACCCCTCCACTTT; CDR3aa: CASSRWTGTKARSPLHF
v_gene: TRBV27; d_gene: TRBD2; j_gene: TRBJ2-2; abundance: NA; len: 18; CDR3nt: TGTGCCAGCAGTTTATCGAGGGTGGCTAGCGGGGCCACCGGGGAGCTGTTTTTT; CDR3aa: CASSLSRVASGATGELFF
v_gene: TRBV5-6; d_gene: TRBD1; j_gene: TRBJ1-2; abundance: NA; len: 13; CDR3nt: TGTGCCAGCAGCCAGACAGGGTCGTATGGCTACACCTTC; CDR3aa: CASSQTGSYGYTF
v_gene: TRBV4-3; d_gene: TRBD1; j_gene: TRBJ1-2; abundance: NA; len: 15; CDR3nt: TGCGCCAGCAGCCATGGGCAAGACAGGGCCTATGGCTACACCTTC; CDR3aa: CASSHGQDRAYGYTF
v_gene: TRBV29-1; d_gene: TRBD2; j_gene: TRBJ2-7; abundance: NA; len: 13; CDR3nt: TGCAGCGTGGCGGGAGTTAGCTCCTACGAGCAGTACTTC; CDR3aa: CSVAGVSSYEQYF
v_gene: TRBV6-5; d_gene: TRBD1; j_gene: TRBJ1-5; abundance: NA; len: 14; CDR3nt: TGTGCCAGCAGCGGGACAGGGGGTGAACAGCCCCAGCATTTT; CDR3aa: CASSGTGGEQPQHF
v_gene: TRBV6-5; d_gene: NA; j_gene: TRBJ2-4; abundance: NA; len: 14; CDR3nt: TGTGCCAGCAGCCCGAGGTTAGCCAAAAACATTCAGTACTTC; CDR3aa: CASSPRLAKNIQYF
v_gene: TRBV6-5; d_gene: TRBD1; j_gene: TRBJ2-7; abundance: NA; len: 16; CDR3nt: TGTGCCAGCAGTTACCAGGGGGCGGAAGCCCCTCACGAGCAGTACTTC; CDR3aa: CASSYQGAEAPHEQYF
v_gene: TRBV4-1; d_gene: NA; j_gene: TRBJ2-2; abundance: once; len: 15; CDR3nt: TGCGCCAGCAGCCAAGACCCAGGCAGAACCGGGGAGCTGTTTTTT; CDR3aa: CASSQDPGRTGELFF
v_gene: TRBV5-4; d_gene: NA; j_gene: TRBJ1-1; abundance: NA; len: 12; CDR3nt: TGTGCCAGCAGTTCATCAGGGATTGAAGCTTTCTTT; CDR3aa: CASSSSGIEAFF
v_gene: TRBV2; d_gene: NA; j_gene: TRBJ1-5; abundance: NA; len: 14; CDR3nt: TGTGCCAGCAGTGAGGGTCGGGGCAATCAGCCCCAGCATTTT; CDR3aa: CASSEGRGNQPQHF
v_gene: TRBV5-4; d_gene: TRBD1; j_gene: TRBJ1-1; abundance: NA; len: 14; CDR3nt: TGTGCCAGCAGCCCGGGACAGGGTAACACTGAAGCTTTCTTT; CDR3aa: CASSPGQGNTEAFF
v_gene: TRBV6-4; d_gene: TRBD2; j_gene: TRBJ2-1; abundance: NA; len: 16; CDR3nt: TGTGCCAGCAGTGACTCGGCGGGAGGACTCTACAATGAGCAGTTCTTC; CDR3aa: CASSDSAGGLYNEQFF
v_gene: TRBV7-2; d_gene: TRBD2; j_gene: TRBJ2-7; abundance: NA; len: 15; CDR3nt: TGTGCCAGCAGCGATTCTAGCGGGATCGCCTACGAGCAGTACTTC; CDR3aa: CASSDSSGIAYEQYF
v_gene: TRBV2; d_gene: NA; j_gene: TRBJ1-1; abundance: NA; len: 15; CDR3nt: TGTGCCAGCAGTGAAGTGGGAGGGGCGGACACTGAAGCTTTCTTT; CDR3aa: CASSEVGGADTEAFF
v_gene: TRBV19; d_gene: TRBD1; j_gene: TRBJ2-5; abundance: NA; len: 14; CDR3nt: TGTGCCAGTAGGAGGGACAGGGACCAAGAGACCCAGTACTTC; CDR3aa: CASRRDRDQETQYF
v_gene: TRBV5-6; d_gene: TRBD2; j_gene: TRBJ2-3; abundance: NA; len: 14; CDR3nt: TGTGCCAGCAGCCCGGGACTAGGCGCAGATACGCAGTATTTT; CDR3aa: CASSPGLGADTQYF
v_gene: TRBV21-1; d_gene: NA; j_gene: TRBJ2-2; abundance: NA; len: 17; CDR3nt: TGTGCCAGCAGCAAAGCGCCCGCGGGAGGGGACACCGGGGAGCTGTTTTTT; CDR3aa: CASSKAPAGGDTGELFF
v_gene: TRBV4-3; d_gene: NA; j_gene: TRBJ2-5; abundance: NA; len: 15; CDR3nt: TGCGCCAGCAGCCAAAGGCAGGGAGGTCGAGAGACCCAGTACTTC; CDR3aa: CASSQRQGGRETQYF
v_gene: TRBV4-3; d_gene: TRBD1; j_gene: TRBJ1-2; abundance: NA; len: 15; CDR3nt: TGCGCCAGCAGCCCCGGACAGGGCTTTGACTATGGCTACACCTTC; CDR3aa: CASSPGQGFDYGYTF
v_gene: TRBV15; d_gene: TRBD1; j_gene: TRBJ1-2; abundance: once; len: 16; CDR3nt: TGTGCCACCAGCAGGGGGACAGGGACGACTAACTATGGCTACACCTTC; CDR3aa: CATSRGTGTTNYGYTF
v_gene: TRBV7-6; d_gene: NA; j_gene: TRBJ1-1; abundance: NA; len: 14; CDR3nt: TGTGCCAGCAGCTTAGAAGCCTTGAACACTGAAGCTTTCTTT; CDR3aa: CASSLEALNTEAFF
v_gene: TRBV10-3; d_gene: NA; j_gene: TRBJ1-1; abundance: NA; len: 14; CDR3nt: TGTGCCATCAGTGAGCCGCGACAGAAACCTGAAGCTTTCTTT; CDR3aa: CAISEPRQKPEAFF
v_gene: TRBV5-4; d_gene: TRBD1; j_gene: TRBJ2-7; abundance: few; len: 16; CDR3nt: TGTGCCAGCAGCTCAAACCCCGGGACAGGGTACTACGAGCAGTACTTC; CDR3aa: CASSSNPGTGYYEQYF
v_gene: TRBV6-1; d_gene: NA; j_gene: TRBJ1-5; abundance: NA; len: 17; CDR3nt: TGTGCCAGCAGTGAAATCGGGTCTTACGGAGGTTTAGTGTCCCAGCATTTT; CDR3aa: CASSEIGSYGGLVSQHF
v_gene: TRBV5-1; d_gene: TRBD2; j_gene: TRBJ2-7; abundance: NA; len: 17; CDR3nt: TGCGCCAGCAGCTTGGGGACTAGCGGGGGGGCGATCTACGAGCAGTACTTC; CDR3aa: CASSLGTSGGAIYEQYF
v_gene: TRBV5-4; d_gene: TRBD2; j_gene: TRBJ2-7; abundance: NA; len: 16; CDR3nt: TGTGCCAGCAGCGGGCGGACTAGCGAGAATTCCTACGAGCAGTACTTC; CDR3aa: CASSGRTSENSYEQYF
v_gene: TRBV4-3; d_gene: NA; j_gene: TRBJ2-7; abundance: medium-sized; len: 16; CDR3nt: TGCGCCAGCAGCCAAGATTGGCACTCGGAGGGCGGCGAGCAGTACTTC; CDR3aa: CASSQDWHSEGGEQYF
v_gene: TRBV7-9; d_gene: TRBD2; j_gene: TRBJ2-7; abundance: NA; len: 15; CDR3nt: TGTGCCAGCAGCACCAGGACTAGCGGAAACTACGAGCAGTACTTC; CDR3aa: CASSTRTSGNYEQYF
v_gene: TRBV7-2; d_gene: NA; j_gene: TRBJ2-7; abundance: NA; len: 15; CDR3nt: TGTGCCAGCAGCTCCGGGGTAAGATTGATAAACGAGCAGTACTTC; CDR3aa: CASSSGVRLINEQYF
v_gene: TRBV18; d_gene: TRBD2; j_gene: TRBJ2-1; abundance: NA; len: 16; CDR3nt: TGTGCCAGCTCACCACGTGCGGGGGGGATTTACAATGAGCAGTTCTTC; CDR3aa: CASSPRAGGIYNEQFF
v_gene: TRBV25-1; d_gene: NA; j_gene: TRBJ1-2; abundance: NA; len: 15; CDR3nt: TGTGCCAGCAGTGAATTGTCCAGGGTCGGTGTTGGCTACACCTTC; CDR3aa: CASSELSRVGVGYTF
v_gene: TRBV4-2; d_gene: TRBD2; j_gene: TRBJ2-7; abundance: once; len: 13; CDR3nt: TGTGCCAGCGGAGCGGGAGGGGGCTACGAGCAGTACTTC; CDR3aa: CASGAGGGYEQYF
v_gene: TRBV6-5; d_gene: NA; j_gene: TRBJ1-5; abundance: few; len: 15; CDR3nt: TGTGCCAGCAGTTTAGTCCAGGGATGGAATCAGCCCCAGCATTTT; CDR3aa: CASSLVQGWNQPQHF
v_gene: TRBV5-6; d_gene: TRBD2; j_gene: TRBJ2-7; abundance: NA; len: 15; CDR3nt: TGTGCCAGCAGCTTGGAACTAGCGGGAACCTACGAGCAGTACTTC; CDR3aa: CASSLELAGTYEQYF
v_gene: TRBV7-6; d_gene: TRBD2; j_gene: TRBJ2-7; abundance: once; len: 16; CDR3nt: TGTGCCAGCAGCTTAGGTTCTAGCGGGAGCTCCTACGAGCAGTACTTC; CDR3aa: CASSLGSSGSSYEQYF
v_gene: TRBV5-8; d_gene: NA; j_gene: TRBJ2-7; abundance: NA; len: 15; CDR3nt: TGTGCCAGCAGCCCCGGGATGTGGGGAACCTACGAGCAGTACTTC; CDR3aa: CASSPGMWGTYEQYF
v_gene: TRBV5-1; d_gene: NA; j_gene: TRBJ1-5; abundance: once; len: 16; CDR3nt: TGCGCCAGCAGCTTGGGAGGATATGGCACGGGTCAGCCCCAGCATTTT; CDR3aa: CASSLGGYGTGQPQHF
v_gene: TRBV2; d_gene: TRBD2; j_gene: TRBJ2-1; abundance: NA; len: 15; CDR3nt: TGTGCCAGCAAGGAAGCGGGGGGTTCCTACAATGAGCAGTTCTTC; CDR3aa: CASKEAGGSYNEQFF
v_gene: TRBV7-2; d_gene: TRBD2; j_gene: TRBJ2-3; abundance: NA; len: 17; CDR3nt: TGTGCCAGCAGCTTAGTGGGCAGCGGGAGGGTTACAGATACGCAGTATTTT; CDR3aa: CASSLVGSGRVTDTQYF
v_gene: TRBV5-8; d_gene: TRBD1; j_gene: TRBJ1-2; abundance: NA; len: 14; CDR3nt: TGTGCCAGCAGCTTACAGGGGGCCGTCTATGGCTACACCTTC; CDR3aa: CASSLQGAVYGYTF
v_gene: TRBV9; d_gene: NA; j_gene: TRBJ2-5; abundance: few; len: 18; CDR3nt: TGTGCCAGCAGCGCAGGCCGGGATAGCAGACACCACAAGGGGACCCAGTACTTC; CDR3aa: CASSAGRDSRHHKGTQYF
v_gene: TRBV6-6; d_gene: NA; j_gene: TRBJ2-5; abundance: NA; len: 14; CDR3nt: TGTGCCAGCAGTTACATTGCTATTCGGGAGACCCAGTACTTC; CDR3aa: CASSYIAIRETQYF
v_gene: TRBV11-2; d_gene: NA; j_gene: TRBJ2-7; abundance: NA; len: 14; CDR3nt: TGTGCCAGCACCACTGGAGGGGCCCTCTACGAGCAGTACTTC; CDR3aa: CASTTGGALYEQYF
v_gene: TRBV7-2; d_gene: TRBD1; j_gene: TRBJ2-7; abundance: NA; len: 16; CDR3nt: TGTGCCAGCAGCTTCGATAAGGACAGGACAAACTACGAGCAGTACTTC; CDR3aa: CASSFDKDRTNYEQYF